A single sample is the source of the 8 T cell receptor beta chains below, sequenced in a study of neurological immune-mediated disorders (dated by TCRdb to about 2019). Library generation was performed with 5' RACE. TCRdb records Illumina HiSeq 2500 as the sequencer. TCRdb's own reprocessing of the public reads used fastp at Q25 and MiXCR and kept productive beta chains. All rows with the same CDR3 protein become a single entry with the most common DNA and genes. The sample table holds tens of thousands of distinct CDR3 sequences, of which more than 4% were seen once. Of the sample, around 3% is held by the ten largest clones. The source material was PBMCs. These TCRs come from a man aged 50-59 years with multiple sclerosis.

This clonotype was seen many times. The V gene is TRBV5-1, the J gene TRBJ1-6; D ambiguous. CDR1 is SGHRS, CDR2 YFSETQ, per germline. The CDR3 spans 16 residues. V dropped 0 bases and J dropped 5 bases, with 12 bases sitting between them. In DNA form, the CDR3 reads TGCGCCAGCAGCTTGGCGGATTGGGTAAATAATTCACCCCTCCACTTT. Translated: CASSLADWVNNSPLHF.

This clonotype was found many times. Germline and junction disagree at one end, which may indicate a read error. The chain uses TRBV5-1 and TRBJ1-5; no definite D call. The CDR3 has 13 amino acids. CDR1 is SGHRS and CDR2 is YFSETQ in the germline V gene. The CDR3 loop is CASSLGDNQPQNF. The CDR3 DNA sequence: TGCGCCAGCAGCTTGGGTGATAATCAGCCCCAGAATTTT. Filled out from reference TRBV5-1 and TRBJ1-5, the complete variable domain reads KAGVTQTPRYLIKTRGQQVTLSCSPISGHRSVSWYQQTPGQGLQFLFEYFSETQRNKGNFPGRFSGRQFSNSRSEMNVSTLELGDSALYLCASSLGDNQPQNFGDGTRLSIL.

This clonotype was detected ten times or more. CDR3 coding DNA: TGCAGCGTTGTACTCATGTCAGGCTACGAGCAGTACTTC. It encodes CSVVLMSGYEQYF. This sequence joins TRBV29-1 and TRBJ2-7; the D is unclear. CDR3 length equals 13 residues. V lost 4 bases to trimming and J lost 3 bases, with 13 bases between them. The V gene's germline CDR1 is SQVTM and CDR2 ANQGSEA.

A note on this clonotype: This may arise from a read error, as a much more abundant clone is one base away. The V gene is TRBV28, the J gene TRBJ1-2, with no clear D. CDR1 is MDHEN and CDR2 is SYDVKM in the germline V gene. Between the trimmed V and J ends, which lost 5 bases and 1 base, there was a span of 11 bases. The CDR3 extends over 14 amino acids. The CDR3 DNA follows: TGTGCCAGCAGTCTGGAAAAGGGTAACTATGGCTACACCTTC. This codes for CASSLEKGNYGYTF.

This clonotype was seen ten or more times. This chain links TRBV25-1 with TRBJ2-7, with 7 nucleotides matching TRBD2. CDR3 size: 15 residues. V dropped 3 bases and J dropped 0; count of bases not matched to a gene: 5. Germline V gives CDR1 MGHDK, CDR2 SYGVNS. CDR3 in amino acids: CASSDPSGNSYEQYF. Here the CDR3 DNA reads TGTGCCAGCAGTGACCCTAGCGGCAACTCCTACGAGCAGTACTTC.

In this sample, this clonotype turned up many times. This chain joins TRBV28 and TRBJ2-1; 8 bases align to TRBD1. CDR3 length equals 13 residues. V gave up 5 bases and J gave up 4 bases; unmatched junction bases: 1. CDR1 is MDHEN, CDR2 SYDVKM, per germline. The CDR3 bases are TGTGCCAGCAGTCGGACAGGGTACAATGAGCAGTTCTTC. Encoded protein: CASSRTGYNEQFF.

This clonotype has ten or more counts. This sequence joins TRBV20-1 and TRBJ2-5, with 8 bases that match TRBD2. The J segment lost 6 bases and the V segment lost 0 bases, leaving 15 bases of the junction unmatched. The CDR3 runs to 17 residues. CDR1 is DFQATT and CDR2 is SNEGSKA in the germline V gene (reference sequence). The CDR3 sequence: CSARDRTGGGGPKTQYF. The CDR3 DNA follows: TGCAGTGCTAGAGACCGTACGGGGGGCGGGGGGCCGAAGACCCAGTACTTC.

The chain links TRBV20-1 to TRBJ1-4; TRBD1 matches at 7 bases. V gave up 0 bases and J gave up 5 bases; unmatched junction bases: 6. CDR1 is DFQATT and CDR2 is SNEGSKA in the germline V gene (reference sequence). CDR3 size: 15 residues. The CDR3 DNA follows: TGCAGTGCTAGAGATCCGAGACAGGGAAATGAAAAACTGTTTTTT. It encodes CSARDPRQGNEKLFF.